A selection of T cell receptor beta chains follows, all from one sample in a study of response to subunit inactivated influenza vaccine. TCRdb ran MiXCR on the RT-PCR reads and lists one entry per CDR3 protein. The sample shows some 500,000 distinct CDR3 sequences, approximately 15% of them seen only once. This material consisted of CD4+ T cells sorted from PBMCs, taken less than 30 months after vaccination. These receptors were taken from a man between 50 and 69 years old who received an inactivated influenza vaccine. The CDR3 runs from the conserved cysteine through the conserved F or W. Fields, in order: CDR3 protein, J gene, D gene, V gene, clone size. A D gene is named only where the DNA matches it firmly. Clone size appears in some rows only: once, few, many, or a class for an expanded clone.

CDR3 protein: CASSQSTGGFQPQHF
J gene: TRBJ1-5
D gene: TRBD1
V gene: TRBV3-1
clone size: -

CDR3 protein: CASSLGVQGGGYTF
J gene: TRBJ1-2
D gene: -
V gene: TRBV12-3/TRBV12-4
clone size: few

CDR3 protein: CASSLDRVIQYF
J gene: TRBJ2-4
D gene: TRBD1
V gene: TRBV7-2
clone size: -

CDR3 protein: CASNGGGLTDTQYF
J gene: TRBJ2-3
D gene: -
V gene: TRBV7-2
clone size: -

CDR3 protein: CASSLVPLVEQYF
J gene: TRBJ2-7
D gene: -
V gene: TRBV7-2
clone size: few

CDR3 protein: CASRERFSGNTIYF
J gene: TRBJ1-3
D gene: -
V gene: TRBV12-3/TRBV12-4
clone size: few

CDR3 protein: CASSQGLGTGELFF
J gene: TRBJ2-2
D gene: TRBD2
V gene: TRBV9
clone size: once

CDR3 protein: CASSKLKQGTGANVLTF
J gene: TRBJ2-6
D gene: -
V gene: TRBV7-9
clone size: -

CDR3 protein: CSARDLSKGYNEQFF
J gene: TRBJ2-1
D gene: -
V gene: TRBV20-1
clone size: -

CDR3 protein: CASSQDSAGGRDTQYF
J gene: TRBJ2-3
D gene: TRBD2
V gene: TRBV4-3
clone size: -

CDR3 protein: CSAERAGANVLTF
J gene: TRBJ2-6
D gene: -
V gene: TRBV20-1
clone size: few

CDR3 protein: CASSRILANTGELFF
J gene: TRBJ2-2
D gene: -
V gene: TRBV7-8
clone size: -

CDR3 protein: CASSHRGGETQYF
J gene: TRBJ2-5
D gene: -
V gene: TRBV5-4
clone size: -

CDR3 protein: CASSHRLAGTGELFF
J gene: TRBJ2-2
D gene: TRBD2
V gene: TRBV3-1
clone size: -

CDR3 protein: CASSQDSGGSTDTQYF
J gene: TRBJ2-3
D gene: TRBD1
V gene: TRBV4-1
clone size: many

CDR3 protein: CASSLGPAGENTEAFF
J gene: TRBJ1-1
D gene: -
V gene: TRBV5-1
clone size: -

CDR3 protein: CSARVAHWRTDTQYF
J gene: TRBJ2-3
D gene: -
V gene: TRBV20-1
clone size: few

CDR3 protein: CAISSGGLRTNQPQHF
J gene: TRBJ1-5
D gene: TRBD1
V gene: TRBV10-3
clone size: -

CDR3 protein: CASRTPEWNTEAFF
J gene: TRBJ1-1
D gene: -
V gene: TRBV6-2/TRBV6-3
clone size: -

CDR3 protein: CSVGTASNTGELFF
J gene: TRBJ2-2
D gene: -
V gene: TRBV29-1
clone size: few

CDR3 protein: CSVVGTTYEQYF
J gene: TRBJ2-7
D gene: -
V gene: TRBV29-1
clone size: many

CDR3 protein: CASSSRGLETQYF
J gene: TRBJ2-5
D gene: TRBD1
V gene: TRBV5-1
clone size: many

CDR3 protein: CAGSQANAGELFF
J gene: TRBJ2-2
D gene: -
V gene: TRBV12-3/TRBV12-4
clone size: many

CDR3 protein: CASSLSVGGVVGYTF
J gene: TRBJ1-2
D gene: -
V gene: TRBV27
clone size: -

CDR3 protein: CASKLAGRSPGREQFF
J gene: TRBJ2-1
D gene: -
V gene: TRBV5-1
clone size: -

CDR3 protein: CSVGIRDRAAFF
J gene: TRBJ1-1
D gene: TRBD1
V gene: TRBV29-1
clone size: -

CDR3 protein: CASSVGPTQGNEKLFF
J gene: TRBJ1-4
D gene: -
V gene: TRBV9
clone size: -

CDR3 protein: CASSQRIGYEQYF
J gene: TRBJ2-7
D gene: -
V gene: TRBV14
clone size: few

CDR3 protein: CAWSVPQNARDNEQFF
J gene: TRBJ2-1
D gene: -
V gene: TRBV30
clone size: few

CDR3 protein: CATRGLAGSYEQYF
J gene: TRBJ2-7
D gene: TRBD2
V gene: TRBV10-3
clone size: few

CDR3 protein: CSAPREGYTEAFF
J gene: TRBJ1-1
D gene: -
V gene: TRBV20-1
clone size: -

CDR3 protein: CATSERTGYGYTF
J gene: TRBJ1-2
D gene: -
V gene: TRBV24-1
clone size: few

CDR3 protein: CASRRQDGYEQYF
J gene: TRBJ2-7
D gene: -
V gene: TRBV5-6
clone size: few

CDR3 protein: CSASVPGTGLAGRSTDTQYF
J gene: TRBJ2-3
D gene: TRBD2
V gene: TRBV20-1
clone size: few

CDR3 protein: CASSSLSDETQYF
J gene: TRBJ2-5
D gene: -
V gene: TRBV5-1
clone size: few

CDR3 protein: CATLWGGQGSSGNTIYF
J gene: TRBJ1-3
D gene: TRBD1
V gene: TRBV5-1
clone size: -

CDR3 protein: CASRDYFLGLQETQYF
J gene: TRBJ2-5
D gene: TRBD2
V gene: TRBV28
clone size: few

CDR3 protein: CASSPQRAGGLETQYF
J gene: TRBJ2-5
D gene: TRBD2
V gene: TRBV9
clone size: -

CDR3 protein: CASGGNEQFF
J gene: TRBJ2-1
D gene: -
V gene: TRBV7-2
clone size: -

CDR3 protein: CASSLGQAKNTEAFF
J gene: TRBJ1-1
D gene: TRBD1
V gene: TRBV4-2
clone size: few

CDR3 protein: CASSRRTSSSTDTQYF
J gene: TRBJ2-3
D gene: TRBD2
V gene: TRBV6-1
clone size: -

CDR3 protein: CASSYSKGQEAFF
J gene: TRBJ1-1
D gene: -
V gene: TRBV6-6
clone size: -

CDR3 protein: CASSQDPSGGADTQYF
J gene: TRBJ2-3
D gene: TRBD2
V gene: TRBV4-2
clone size: few

CDR3 protein: CASSSHRGLITDTQYF
J gene: TRBJ2-3
D gene: TRBD1
V gene: TRBV6-5
clone size: -

CDR3 protein: CATSISGPYNEQFF
J gene: TRBJ2-1
D gene: -
V gene: TRBV24-1
clone size: few

CDR3 protein: CASSLAGGPGGGSYNEQFF
J gene: TRBJ2-1
D gene: TRBD2
V gene: TRBV11-1
clone size: -

CDR3 protein: CASSQESSSLTEAFF
J gene: TRBJ1-1
D gene: -
V gene: TRBV4-2
clone size: few

CDR3 protein: CSARQVNTEAFF
J gene: TRBJ1-1
D gene: -
V gene: TRBV20-1
clone size: many

CDR3 protein: CASSLDHRQETQYF
J gene: TRBJ2-5
D gene: -
V gene: TRBV7-2
clone size: -

CDR3 protein: CASGRGSEQETQYF
J gene: TRBJ2-5
D gene: -
V gene: TRBV5-1
clone size: once

CDR3 protein: CASSTAPGTGYAQYF
J gene: TRBJ2-7
D gene: TRBD1
V gene: TRBV12-3/TRBV12-4
clone size: few

CDR3 protein: CASSHLARDRNYGYTF
J gene: TRBJ1-2
D gene: TRBD1
V gene: TRBV3-1
clone size: few

CDR3 protein: CSVGDTFTGELFF
J gene: TRBJ2-2
D gene: -
V gene: TRBV29-1
clone size: -